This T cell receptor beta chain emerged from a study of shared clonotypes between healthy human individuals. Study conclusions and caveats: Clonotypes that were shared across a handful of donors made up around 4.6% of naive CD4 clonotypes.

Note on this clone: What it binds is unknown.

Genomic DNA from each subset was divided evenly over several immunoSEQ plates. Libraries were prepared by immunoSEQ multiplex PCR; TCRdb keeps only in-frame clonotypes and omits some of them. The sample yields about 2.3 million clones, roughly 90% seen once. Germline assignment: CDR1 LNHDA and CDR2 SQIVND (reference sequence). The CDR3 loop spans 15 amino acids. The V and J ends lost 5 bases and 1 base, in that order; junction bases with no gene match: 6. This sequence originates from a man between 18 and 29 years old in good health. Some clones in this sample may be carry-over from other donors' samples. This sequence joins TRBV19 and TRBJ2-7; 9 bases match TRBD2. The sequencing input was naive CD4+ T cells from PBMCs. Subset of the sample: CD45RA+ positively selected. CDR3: CASSSRLAGSYEQYF. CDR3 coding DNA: TGTGCCAGTAGTTCTCGGCTAGCGGGGTCCTACGAGCAGTACTTC.